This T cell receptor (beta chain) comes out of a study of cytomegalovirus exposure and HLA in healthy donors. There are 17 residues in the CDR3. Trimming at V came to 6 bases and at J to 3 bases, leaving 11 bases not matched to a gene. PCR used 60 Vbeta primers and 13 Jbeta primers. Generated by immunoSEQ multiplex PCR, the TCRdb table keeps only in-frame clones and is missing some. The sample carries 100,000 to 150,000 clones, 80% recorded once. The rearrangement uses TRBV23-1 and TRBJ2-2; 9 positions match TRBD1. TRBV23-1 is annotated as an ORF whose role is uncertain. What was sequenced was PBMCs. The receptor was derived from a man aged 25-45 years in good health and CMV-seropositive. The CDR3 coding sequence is TGCGCCAGCAGGCCACCGTGGACAGGGGTAGACACCGGGGAGCTGTTTTTT. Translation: CASRPPWTGVDTGELFF.